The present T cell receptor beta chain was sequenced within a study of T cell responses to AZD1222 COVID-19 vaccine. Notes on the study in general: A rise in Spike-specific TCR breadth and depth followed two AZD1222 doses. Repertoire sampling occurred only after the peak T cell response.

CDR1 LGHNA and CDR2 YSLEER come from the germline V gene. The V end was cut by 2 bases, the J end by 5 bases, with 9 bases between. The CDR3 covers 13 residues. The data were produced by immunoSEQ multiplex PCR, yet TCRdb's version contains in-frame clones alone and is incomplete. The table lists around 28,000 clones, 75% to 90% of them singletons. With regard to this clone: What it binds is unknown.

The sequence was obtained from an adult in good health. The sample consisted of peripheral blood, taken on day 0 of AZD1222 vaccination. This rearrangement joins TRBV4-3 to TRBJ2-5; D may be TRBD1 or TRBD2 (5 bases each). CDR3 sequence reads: CASSQRWGETQYF. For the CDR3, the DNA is TGCGCCAGCAGCCAAAGGTGGGGGGAGACCCAGTACTTC.